The sequence of this T cell receptor (beta chain) was determined in a study of cytomegalovirus exposure and HLA in healthy donors. Germline CDR1 is LNHDA and CDR2 is SQIVND (reference sequence). This CDR3 is built from 16 residues. The ends were cut back, 7 bases at V and 5 bases at J, with 23 bases in the middle. The PCR had 60 Vbeta and 13 Jbeta primers. TCRdb keeps only in-frame clones here, not all; method: immunoSEQ multiplex PCR. Of 150,000 to 200,000 clones listed, around 75% are singletons. Note on this clone: Antigen: not known.

Study findings and constraints: Rarity characterized most TCR sequences, yet some public TCRs appeared in many donors. Researchers reported in a later analysis that common viral pathogens appeared linked to several top clusters.

The V gene is TRBV19, the J gene TRBJ1-2; TRBD1 is a possible D gene (5 bases). The specimen was PBMCs. The TCR comes from a man aged 18 to 30 in good health and CMV-seropositive. The CDR3 nucleotides read TGTGCCAGTAACCCAGGTCGAGTGACAGCGCCTTATGGCTACACCTTC. It is translated as CASNPGRVTAPYGYTF.